These 25 T cell receptor beta chains were sequenced from one sample in a study of T-cell reconstitution after alpha-beta-depleted transplantation in children. Construction of the TCRbeta library involved unique molecular identifiers. TCRdb reanalysed the PCR reads using MiXCR and keeps one entry per CDR3 protein. The sample has about 490,000 distinct CDR3 sequences; roughly 10% are singletons. The starting material was PBMCs, obtained before TCRalphabeta/CD19-depleted stem cell transplant. All receptors come from a child aged 2 to 10 with inherited bone marrow failure, due to receive a stem cell transplant.

The rearrangement links TRBV29-1 to TRBJ2-5; 7 positions match TRBD2. Per germline, CDR1 SQVTM and CDR2 ANQGSEA. V was clipped by 6 bases and J by 2 bases; unmatched bases: 3. The length of the CDR3 is 12 residues. CDR3 loop: CSVPSGQETQYF. For the CDR3, the DNA is TGCAGCGTGCCTAGCGGACAAGAGACCCAGTACTTC.

At least ten counts were recorded for this clonotype. V usage is TRBV20-1 and J usage is TRBJ2-1; 16 bases match TRBD2. V shed 5 bases, J shed 4 bases, and the junction held 11 bases outside the gene matches. Germline V gene data show CDR1 as DFQATT and CDR2 as SNEGSKA (reference sequence). The CDR3 consists of 18 residues. CDR3 DNA: TGCAGTGCTGGGGGTGGGACTAGCGGGAGGGCCACTTACAATGAGCAGTTCTTC. It translates to CSAGGGTSGRATYNEQFF.

There are a few counts of this clonotype. The V and J genes are TRBV29-1 and TRBJ2-5; 9 positions match TRBD1. CDR1 and CDR2 from the germline V gene are SQVTM and ANQGSEA. With V trimmed by 6 bases and J by 5 bases, 4 bases remained unmatched. The CDR3 is made up of 12 amino acids. The CDR3 sequence is CSVFTGGETQYF. The CDR3 DNA is TGCAGCGTCTTTACAGGGGGCGAGACCCAGTACTTC.

Comments on this clonotype: One junction end disagrees with the germline gene, perhaps due to a read error. This sequence joins TRBV27 and TRBJ2-7; TRBD2 might be the D (5 bases). In germline, CDR1 is MNHEY, CDR2 SMNVEV (reference sequence). The CDR3 loop spans 14 amino acids. As DNA, the CDR3 is TGTGCCAGAAGTTTAGGACTTGTCTTTTACGAGCAGTACTTC. Protein: CARSLGLVFYEQYF.

Notes on this clonotype: One base away lies a much larger clone, so this may be a sequencing read error. The rearrangement links TRBV10-3 to TRBJ1-4; D is undetermined. Deletions cut 3 bases from V and 8 bases from J, with 7 bases between. CDR1 is ENHRY, CDR2 SYGVKD, per germline. The CDR3 has 12 residues. The CDR3 coding sequence is TGTGCCATCAGTGACGGAGAAGAAAAACTGTTTTTT. Its protein is CAISDGEEKLFF.

J is TRBJ2-3 and V is TRBV10-1; possibly TRBD2 for D (6 bases). CDR1 and CDR2 (germline): WNHNN, SYGVQD (reference sequence). The CDR3 sequence is 13 residues long. V dropped 2 bases and J dropped 7 bases, with 10 bases sitting between them. Written as DNA, the CDR3 is TGCGCCAGCAGTGAGGGGGGGAGAAATACGCAGTATTTT. It yields the protein CASSEGGRNTQYF.

This clonotype was counted at least ten times. The chain carries TRBV12-3 or TRBV12-4 and TRBJ2-7, with a weak D call TRBD1 (5 bases). V was trimmed by 5 bases and J by 6 bases, leaving 11 bases between them. This CDR3 has 12 residues. CDR3 residues: CASSPQGAEQYF. The CDR3 nucleotides read TGTGCCAGCAGTCCTCAGGGTGCCGAGCAGTACTTC.

This clonotype appeared a few times. This sequence joins TRBV6-1 and TRBJ2-1; 10 bases align to TRBD2. Germline CDR1 reads MNHNS; CDR2 reads SASEGT. The CDR3 is 16 amino acids. V shed 8 bases, J shed 4 bases, and the junction held 11 bases outside the gene matches. The CDR3: CASEGGPGLAYNEQFF. The CDR3 DNA reads as TGTGCCAGCGAGGGGGGTCCGGGACTAGCGTACAATGAGCAGTTCTTC.

This clonotype was counted ten times or more. The chain uses TRBV12-3 or TRBV12-4 and TRBJ2-5; 7 bases fit TRBD1. The CDR3 runs to 15 residues. J was trimmed by 3 bases and V by 3 bases; bases with no gene match: 7. The CDR3, as DNA: TGTGCCAGCAGTTTGTACGGACAGGCCAAAGAGACCCAGTACTTC. Translating it yields CASSLYGQAKETQYF.

V usage is TRBV5-4 and J usage is TRBJ2-7; either TRBD1 or TRBD2 may fit D (6 bases each). The germline V and J ends were trimmed by 7 bases and 5 bases, with 16 bases remaining between them. The CDR3 totals 13 residues. Germline V gives CDR1 SGHNT, CDR2 YYREEE (reference sequence). The CDR3 DNA follows: TGTGCCAGCGCACGGGGGCTTATGGACGAGCAGTACTTC. This gives the protein CASARGLMDEQYF. The full variable domain, rest sourced from reference TRBV5-4 and TRBJ2-7, is ETGVTQSPTHLIKTRGQQVTLRCSSQSGHNTVSWYQQALGQGPQFIFQYYREEENGRGNFPPRFSGLQFPNYSSELNVNALELDDSALYLCASARGLMDEQYFGPGTRLTVT.

V and J are TRBV28 and TRBJ1-2, with 8 nucleotides matching TRBD1. The CDR3 is 15 residues long. CDR1 and CDR2 (germline): MDHEN, SYDVKM. The J segment lost 6 bases and the V segment lost 2 bases, leaving 8 bases of the junction unmatched. In DNA form, the CDR3 reads TGTGCCAGCAGTTTACGCGGACAGGGAATTAATGGCTACACCTTC. Its protein product is CASSLRGQGINGYTF.

Ten or more counts support this clonotype. The V call is TRBV6-5, the J call TRBJ2-7, with D hard to call. CDR3 length: 14 amino acids. Germline CDR1 is MNHEY and CDR2 is SVGAGI. V lost 2 bases to trimming and J lost 0 bases, with 8 bases between them. The CDR3 DNA reads TGTGCCAGCAGTTACGGCCAGGTCTCCTACGAGCAGTACTTC. It specifies CASSYGQVSYEQYF.

This clonotype came up many times. This chain uses TRBV20-1 with TRBJ2-3; TRBD1 matches 7 bases. This CDR3 has 15 residues. CDR1 is DFQATT, CDR2 SNEGSKA, per germline (reference sequence). Losses at the gene ends were 4 bases for V and 1 base for J; bases not matched to a gene: 8. CDR3 coding DNA: TGCAGTGCTACGAACAGGGGTCTGGGCACAGATACGCAGTATTTT. Encoded protein: CSATNRGLGTDTQYF.

This clonotype was recorded at least ten times. V usage is TRBV28 and J usage is TRBJ2-1; 11 bases are shared with TRBD2. Losses at the gene ends were 7 bases for V and 7 bases for J; bases not matched to a gene: 6. The CDR3 runs 14 residues. Germline V lookup: CDR1 MDHEN, CDR2 SYDVKM. The CDR3 region is CASNEGLAVNEQFF. The CDR3 DNA reads TGTGCCAGCAACGAGGGACTAGCGGTAAATGAGCAGTTCTTC.

The chain recombines TRBV24-1 with TRBJ2-2; 13 nucleotides match TRBD2. The germline V gene has CDR1 KGHDR and CDR2 SFDVKD. CDR3 size: 19 residues. CDR3 sequence (DNA): TGTGGGGCCAGTTATTTGCGGACTAGCGGGAGTGGATACACCGGGGAGCTGTTTTTT. Translation gives CGASYLRTSGSGYTGELFF.

This clonotype has just a few counts. J is TRBJ2-2 and V is TRBV6-1, with TRBD2 matching 9 bases. Per germline, CDR1 MNHNS and CDR2 SASEGT. Trimming took 7 bases from V and 4 from J; bases not matched to a gene: 7. CDR3 size: 15 residues. The CDR3 loop is CASTIAGVATGELFF. The CDR3 DNA is TGTGCCAGCACAATAGCGGGAGTTGCCACCGGGGAGCTGTTTTTT.

This clonotype was recorded at least ten times. The gene calls are TRBV6-2 or TRBV6-3 and TRBJ1-1; TRBD1 is a possible D gene (5 bases). Trimming pared 7 bases from V and 3 bases from J, leaving 15 bases between. CDR3 size: 14 residues. Per the germline V gene, CDR1 is MNHEY and CDR2 is SVGEGT. CDR3 nucleotide sequence: TGTGCCAGCACGGGGCATCTCCAATACACTGAAGCTTTCTTT. Translating gives CASTGHLQYTEAFF.

This clonotype was observed a handful of times. The chain carries TRBV7-9 and TRBJ2-7; D is undetermined. Per the germline V gene, CDR1 is SEHNR and CDR2 is FQNEAQ (reference sequence). This CDR3 spans 13 amino acids. V gave up 5 bases and J gave up 4 bases, with 12 bases separating them. The CDR3 protein is CASSPALAYEQYF. The CDR3 DNA reads as TGTGCCAGCAGCCCCGCCCTCGCATACGAGCAGTACTTC.

This clonotype was counted many times. This CDR3 is CASSKFGPSGTGELFF. CDR3 nucleotide sequence: TGTGCCAGCAGCAAATTTGGGCCATCGGGCACCGGGGAGCTGTTTTTT. V gene TRBV21-1 combines with J gene TRBJ2-2; TRBD2, the D gene given by the table, was not confirmed from the DNA. TRBV21-1 is a recognized pseudogene. This CDR3 contains 16 residues.

As to this clonotype: Given a much more abundant clone one base away, this may be a read error. The conserved phenylalanine or tryptophan normally closing the CDR3 is absent here, so this likely arose from a read error. It is unclear where the CDR3 begins or ends on the DNA, so no DNA is shown, and the CDR3 is as TCRdb lists it. The chain carries TRBV4-2 and TRBJ2-1; the listed D gene, TRBD2, was not tested against the DNA. The V gene's germline CDR1 is LGHNA and CDR2 YNFKEQ. The CDR3 length equals 16 residues, ends included. This CDR3 reads CASSQDPAGGQLAKFY.

Ten or more counts support this clonotype. This chain joins TRBV12-3 or TRBV12-4 and TRBJ2-1; D is perhaps TRBD1 (6 bases). This CDR3 has 15 amino acids. V was pared by 3 bases and J by 4 bases, with 13 bases between. CDR3 DNA sequence: TGTGCCAGCAGTTTTCTCACAGGGCTTTACAATGAGCAGTTCTTC. Protein product: CASSFLTGLYNEQFF.

The table lists this clonotype with a few counts. This chain uses TRBV2 with TRBJ1-1, with D possibly matching TRBD1 (5 bases). Trimming stripped 1 base from V and 7 bases from J, with 19 bases between. The CDR3 totals 16 residues. The germline V gene has CDR1 SNHLY and CDR2 FYNNEI. The CDR3 protein is CASSEVGGGTRDEAFF. DNA of the CDR3: TGTGCCAGCAGTGAAGTGGGGGGGGGGACCAGGGATGAAGCTTTCTTT.

This chain links TRBV18 with TRBJ2-7; 7 nucleotides agree with TRBD2. V shed 2 bases and J 2 bases; nucleotides not matched to a gene: 9. This CDR3 is 16 amino acids long. Germline-derived CDR1 and CDR2 are KGHSH and LQKENI. CDR3 residues: CASSPRRGRRTYEQYF. CDR3 coding DNA: TGTGCCAGCTCACCAAGGCGCGGGAGACGGACCTACGAGCAGTACTTC. Supplemented by reference TRBV18 and TRBJ2-7, the full variable domain reads NAGVMQNPRHLVRRRGQEARLRCSPMKGHSHVYWYRQLPEEGLKFMVYLQKENIIDESGMPKERFSAEFPKEGPSILRIQQVVRGDSAAYFCASSPRRGRRTYEQYFGPGTRLTVT.

Ten or more counts support this clonotype. The chain is built from TRBV4-3 and TRBJ1-4; no clear D gene. Germline V gene sequence: CDR1 LGHNA, CDR2 YSLEER. Deletions cut 0 bases from V and 8 bases from J, with 16 bases between. The CDR3 is 16 amino acids. CDR3 DNA sequence: TGCGCCAGCAGCCAAGAGGGAGGTCGATTTAGGGAAAAACTGTTTTTT. It encodes CASSQEGGRFREKLFF.

This clonotype was detected many times. The chain couples TRBV29-1 to TRBJ2-2; possible D gene TRBD2, 5 bases. V was cut by 4 bases and J by 0 bases, with 9 bases left in between. The CDR3 is 14 residues long. CDR1 and CDR2 (germline): SQVTM, ANQGSEA. The CDR3 reads CSVAGGPNTGELFF. CDR3 DNA: TGCAGCGTTGCGGGCGGGCCGAACACCGGGGAGCTGTTTTTT.